These T cell receptor beta chains were read from a single sample in a study of PD-L1 blockade in urothelial cancer. Repertoires were generated with immunoSEQ multiplex PCR, while TCRdb's copy carries only in-frame clones and drops some. The repertoire holds more than 75,000 clones, 85% to 95% seen once, with 8.5% to 9.5% in the top ten. Specimen: PBMCs, collected around atezolizumab (anti-PD-L1) treatment. The receptor set was obtained from a man aged 55 to 69 with urothelial cancer. CDR3s include the opening cysteine and the closing phenylalanine or tryptophan. A D gene is named only where the DNA matches it firmly. Rows may omit the clone size; those that give it use once, few, many or a size class.

d_gene	abundance	v_gene	j_gene	CDR3nt	CDR3aa
TRBD2	once	TRBV4-2	TRBJ2-1	TGTGCCAGCAGCCGCGGACTAGCGGGAGGGCCAAACTCCGACAATGAGCAGTTCTTC	CASSRGLAGGPNSDNEQFF
TRBD1	NA	TRBV30	TRBJ2-2	TGTGCCTGGAAAGGGGGCGGGACCGGGGAGCTGTTTTTT	CAWKGGGTGELFF
NA	NA	TRBV4-3	TRBJ2-1	TGCGCCAGCAGCCAAGATTGGGAGGATGAGCAGTTCTTC	CASSQDWEDEQFF
TRBD1	NA	TRBV4-2	TRBJ2-5	TGTGCCAGCAGCCACAGGACAGGGGAAGAGACCCAGTACTTC	CASSHRTGEETQYF
TRBD2	NA	TRBV5-1	TRBJ2-5	TGCGCCAGCAGCCCGGGCTCCGGGAGGGAGACCCAGTACTTC	CASSPGSGRETQYF
NA	NA	TRBV19	TRBJ1-5	TGTGCCAGTAGTATAGTCCCAGGGGCCGGGTCAGACCAGCCCCAGCATTTT	CASSIVPGAGSDQPQHF
TRBD1	few	TRBV7-9	TRBJ1-5	TGTGCCAGCAGCTTTGAACAGGGGAATCAGCCCCAGCATTTT	CASSFEQGNQPQHF
NA	NA	TRBV7-9	TRBJ2-7	TGTGCCACCGACCCCCACGGCGGCCCTAGACGCTACGAGCAGTACTTC	CATDPHGGPRRYEQYF
NA	NA	TRBV5-1	TRBJ1-2	TGCGCCAGCAGCTTGACCAGTAACTATGGCTACACCTTC	CASSLTSNYGYTF
NA	NA	TRBV5-1	TRBJ1-1	TGCGCCAGCAGCTTGCAGACAGGAAACACTGAAGCTTTCTTT	CASSLQTGNTEAFF
TRBD1	NA	TRBV7-9	TRBJ1-2	TGTGCCAGCAGCCCAGGCGGGACAGCTAACTATGGCTACACCTTC	CASSPGGTANYGYTF
TRBD2	NA	TRBV19	TRBJ2-1	TGTGCCAGTAGTATAGGCCGACTAGCTAGGAATGAGCAGTTCTTC	CASSIGRLARNEQFF
NA	NA	TRBV6-6	TRBJ1-5	TGTGCCAGCAGTCCCCGGGGAGGGGGTCAGCCCCAGCATTTT	CASSPRGGGQPQHF
TRBD2	NA	TRBV2	TRBJ2-7	TGTGCCAGCAGTGAGGAAATAGCGGGGGGCCTGGAGCAGTACTTC	CASSEEIAGGLEQYF
TRBD2	NA	TRBV5-1	TRBJ2-2	TGCGCCAGCAGCCCCATAGCGGGGGGGAACACCGGGGAGCTGTTTTTT	CASSPIAGGNTGELFF
TRBD1	NA	TRBV7-6	TRBJ2-7	TGTGCCAGCAGCTTAGTATGGGGACAGGATAGACCTTACGAGCAGTACTTC	CASSLVWGQDRPYEQYF
NA	NA	TRBV4-1	TRBJ1-4	TGCGCCAGCAGCCAAGGTGCAGGTCCAGATACAACTAATGAAAAACTGTTTTTT	CASSQGAGPDTTNEKLFF
NA	NA	TRBV4-2	TRBJ2-3	TGTGCCAGCAGCCAAACGTCTAACACAGATACGCAGTATTTT	CASSQTSNTDTQYF
NA	NA	TRBV15	TRBJ2-2	TGTGCCACCAGCAGCACAGGGAATACCGGGGAGCTGTTTTTT	CATSSTGNTGELFF
NA	NA	TRBV4-3	TRBJ2-7	TGCGCCAGCAGCCATCGGCACAGGGAAGACGAGCAGTACTTC	CASSHRHREDEQYF
NA	NA	TRBV28	TRBJ2-7	TGTGCCAGCAGTTTGGGCGTAGTTTTAGTGTCCTACGAGCAGTACTTC	CASSLGVVLVSYEQYF
TRBD1	NA	TRBV30	TRBJ1-4	TGTGCCTGGAGTGTAAAAACAGGGGGGTATGAAAAACTGTTTTTT	CAWSVKTGGYEKLFF
NA	few	TRBV30	TRBJ2-7	TGTGCCTGGAACTGGCAGGGAAAATACGAGCAGTACTTC	CAWNWQGKYEQYF
TRBD1	NA	TRBV7-6	TRBJ1-6	TGTGCCAGCAGCTTACAGGGGGGCAATTCACCCCTCCACTTT	CASSLQGGNSPLHF
TRBD2	NA	TRBV5-1	TRBJ2-5	TGCGCCAGCAGCTTGGAGGGACTAGCGGGAGCAGAGACCCAGTACTTC	CASSLEGLAGAETQYF
NA	NA	TRBV6-4	TRBJ2-1	TGTGCCAGCAGTCTACGACGGGAGAGGTGGAATGAGCAGTTCTTC	CASSLRRERWNEQFF
NA	NA	TRBV5-1	TRBJ1-2	TGCGCCAGCAGCTACAGGGCCGCCGCTGCAGCTTTGAGTTATGGCTACACCTTC	CASSYRAAAAALSYGYTF
NA	NA	TRBV7-6	TRBJ1-6	TGTGCCAGCAGCTTAGGGGGAGCGGGACATTCACCCCTCCACTTT	CASSLGGAGHSPLHF
TRBD1	NA	TRBV30	TRBJ2-7	TGTGCCTGGAGGACCGGGACAGGGATGCGCGAGCAGTACTTC	CAWRTGTGMREQYF
NA	NA	TRBV21-1	TRBJ2-4	TGTGCCAGCAGCAATTACAAGACTAGCGGGAGCGCCAAAAACATTCAGTACTTC	CASSNYKTSGSAKNIQYF
TRBD2	NA	TRBV7-8	TRBJ2-3	TGTGCCAGCAGCAGACTAGCGGGGGGAAACACAGATACGCAGTATTTT	CASSRLAGGNTDTQYF